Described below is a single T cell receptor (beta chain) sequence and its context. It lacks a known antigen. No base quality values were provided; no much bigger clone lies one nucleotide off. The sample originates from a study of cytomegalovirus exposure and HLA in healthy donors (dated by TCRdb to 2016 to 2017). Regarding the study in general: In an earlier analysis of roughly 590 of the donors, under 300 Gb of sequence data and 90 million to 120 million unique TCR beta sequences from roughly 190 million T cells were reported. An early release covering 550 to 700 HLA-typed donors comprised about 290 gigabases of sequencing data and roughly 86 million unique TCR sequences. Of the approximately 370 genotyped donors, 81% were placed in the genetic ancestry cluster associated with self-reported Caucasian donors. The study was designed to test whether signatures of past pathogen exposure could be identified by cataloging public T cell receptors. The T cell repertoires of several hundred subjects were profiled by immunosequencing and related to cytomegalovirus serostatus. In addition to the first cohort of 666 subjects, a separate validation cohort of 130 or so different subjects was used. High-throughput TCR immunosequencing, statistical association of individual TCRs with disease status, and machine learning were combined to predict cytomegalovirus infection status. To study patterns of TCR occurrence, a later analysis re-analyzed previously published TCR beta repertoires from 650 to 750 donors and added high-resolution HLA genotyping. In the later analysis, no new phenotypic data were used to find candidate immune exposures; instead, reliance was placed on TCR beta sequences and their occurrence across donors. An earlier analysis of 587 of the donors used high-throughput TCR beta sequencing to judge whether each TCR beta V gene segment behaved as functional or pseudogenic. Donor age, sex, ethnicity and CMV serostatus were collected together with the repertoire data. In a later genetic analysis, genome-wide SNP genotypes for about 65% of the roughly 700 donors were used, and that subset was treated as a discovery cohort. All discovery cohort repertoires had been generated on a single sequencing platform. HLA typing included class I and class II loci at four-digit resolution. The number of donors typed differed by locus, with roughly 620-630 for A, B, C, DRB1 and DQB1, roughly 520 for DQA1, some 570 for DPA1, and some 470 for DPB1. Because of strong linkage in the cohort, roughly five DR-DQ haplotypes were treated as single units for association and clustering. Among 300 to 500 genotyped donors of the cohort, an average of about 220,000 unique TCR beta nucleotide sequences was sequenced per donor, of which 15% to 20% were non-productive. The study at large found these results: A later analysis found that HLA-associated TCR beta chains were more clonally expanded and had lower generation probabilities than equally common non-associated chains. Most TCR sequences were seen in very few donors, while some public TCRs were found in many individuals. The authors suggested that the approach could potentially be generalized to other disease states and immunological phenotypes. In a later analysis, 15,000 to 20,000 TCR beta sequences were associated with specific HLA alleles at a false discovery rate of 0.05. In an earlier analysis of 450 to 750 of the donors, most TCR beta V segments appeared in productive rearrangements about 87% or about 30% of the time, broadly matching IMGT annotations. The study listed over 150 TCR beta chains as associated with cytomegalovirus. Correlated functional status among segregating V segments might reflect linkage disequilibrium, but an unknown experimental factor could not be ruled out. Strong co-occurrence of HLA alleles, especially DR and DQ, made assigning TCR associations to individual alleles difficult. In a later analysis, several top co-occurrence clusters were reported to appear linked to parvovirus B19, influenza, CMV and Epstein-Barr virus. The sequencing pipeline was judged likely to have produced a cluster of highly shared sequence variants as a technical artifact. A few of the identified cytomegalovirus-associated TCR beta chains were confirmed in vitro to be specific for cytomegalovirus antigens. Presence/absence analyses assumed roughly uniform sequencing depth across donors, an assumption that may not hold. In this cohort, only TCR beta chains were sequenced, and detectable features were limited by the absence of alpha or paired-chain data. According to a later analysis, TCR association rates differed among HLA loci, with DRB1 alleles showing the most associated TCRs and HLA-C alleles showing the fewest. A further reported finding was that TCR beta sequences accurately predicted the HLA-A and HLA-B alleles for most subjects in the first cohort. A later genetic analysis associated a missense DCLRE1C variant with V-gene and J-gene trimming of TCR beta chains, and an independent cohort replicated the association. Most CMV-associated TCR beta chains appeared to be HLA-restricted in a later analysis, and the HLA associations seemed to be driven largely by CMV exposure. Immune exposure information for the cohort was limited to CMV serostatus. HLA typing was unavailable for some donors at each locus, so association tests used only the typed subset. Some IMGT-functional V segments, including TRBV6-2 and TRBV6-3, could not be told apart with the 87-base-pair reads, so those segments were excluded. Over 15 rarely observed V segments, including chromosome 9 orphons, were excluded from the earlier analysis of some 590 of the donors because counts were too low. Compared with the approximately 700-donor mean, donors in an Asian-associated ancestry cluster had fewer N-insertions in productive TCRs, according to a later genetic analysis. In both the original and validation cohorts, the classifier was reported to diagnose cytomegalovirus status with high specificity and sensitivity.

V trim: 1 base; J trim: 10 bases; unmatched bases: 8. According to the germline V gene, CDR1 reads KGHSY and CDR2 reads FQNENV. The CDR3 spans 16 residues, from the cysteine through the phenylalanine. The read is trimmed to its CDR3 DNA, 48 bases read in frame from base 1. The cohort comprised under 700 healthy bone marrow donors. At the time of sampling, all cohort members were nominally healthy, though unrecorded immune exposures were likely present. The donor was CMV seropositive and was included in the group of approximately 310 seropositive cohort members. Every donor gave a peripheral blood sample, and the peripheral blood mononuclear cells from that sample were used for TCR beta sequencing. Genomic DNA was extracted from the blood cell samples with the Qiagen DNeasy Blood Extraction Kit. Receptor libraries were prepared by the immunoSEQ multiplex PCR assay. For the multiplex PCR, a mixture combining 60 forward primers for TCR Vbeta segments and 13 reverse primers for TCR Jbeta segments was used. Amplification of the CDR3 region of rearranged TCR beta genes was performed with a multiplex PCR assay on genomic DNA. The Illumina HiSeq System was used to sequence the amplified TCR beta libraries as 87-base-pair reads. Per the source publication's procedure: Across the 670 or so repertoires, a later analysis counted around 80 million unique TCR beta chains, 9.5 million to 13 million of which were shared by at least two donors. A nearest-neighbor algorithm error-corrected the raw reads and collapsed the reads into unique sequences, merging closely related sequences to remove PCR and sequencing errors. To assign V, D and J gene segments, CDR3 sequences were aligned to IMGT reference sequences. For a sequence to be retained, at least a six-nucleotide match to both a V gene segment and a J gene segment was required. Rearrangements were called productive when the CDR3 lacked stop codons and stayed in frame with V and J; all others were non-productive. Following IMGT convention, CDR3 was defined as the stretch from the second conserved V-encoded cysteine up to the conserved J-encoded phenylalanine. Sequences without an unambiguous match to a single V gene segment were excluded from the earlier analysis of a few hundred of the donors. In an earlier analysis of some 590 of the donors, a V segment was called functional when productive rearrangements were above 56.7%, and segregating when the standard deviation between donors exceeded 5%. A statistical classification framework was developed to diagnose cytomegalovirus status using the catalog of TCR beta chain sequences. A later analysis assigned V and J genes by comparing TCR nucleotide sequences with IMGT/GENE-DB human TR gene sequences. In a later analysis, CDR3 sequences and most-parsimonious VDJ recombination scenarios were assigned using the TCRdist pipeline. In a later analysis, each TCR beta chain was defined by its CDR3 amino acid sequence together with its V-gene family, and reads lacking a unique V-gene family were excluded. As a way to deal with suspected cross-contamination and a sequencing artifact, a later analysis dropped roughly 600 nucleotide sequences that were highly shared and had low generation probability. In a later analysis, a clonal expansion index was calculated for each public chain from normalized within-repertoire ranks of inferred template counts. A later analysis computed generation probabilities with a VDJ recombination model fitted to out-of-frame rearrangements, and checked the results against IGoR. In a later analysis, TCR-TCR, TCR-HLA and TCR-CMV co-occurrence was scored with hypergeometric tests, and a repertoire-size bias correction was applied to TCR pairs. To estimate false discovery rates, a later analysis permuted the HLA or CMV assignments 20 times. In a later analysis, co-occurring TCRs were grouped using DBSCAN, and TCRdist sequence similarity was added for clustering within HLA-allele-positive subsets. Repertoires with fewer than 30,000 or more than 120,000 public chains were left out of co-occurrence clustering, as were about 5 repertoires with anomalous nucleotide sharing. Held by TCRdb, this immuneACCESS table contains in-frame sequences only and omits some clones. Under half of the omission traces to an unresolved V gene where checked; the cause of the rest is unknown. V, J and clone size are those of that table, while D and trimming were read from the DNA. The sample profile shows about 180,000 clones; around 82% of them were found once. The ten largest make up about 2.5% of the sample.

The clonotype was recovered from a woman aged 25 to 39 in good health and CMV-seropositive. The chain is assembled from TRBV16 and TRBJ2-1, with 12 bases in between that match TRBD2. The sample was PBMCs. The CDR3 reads CASSQLASGGASEQFF. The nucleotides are TGTGCCAGCAGCCAATTAGCTAGCGGGGGGGCCAGCGAGCAGTTCTTC. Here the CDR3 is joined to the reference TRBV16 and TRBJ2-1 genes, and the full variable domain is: GEEVAQTPKHLVRGEGQKAKLYCAPIKGHSYVFWYQQVLKNEFKFLISFQNENVFDETGMPKERFSAKCLPNSPCSLEIQATKLEDSAVYFCASSQLASGGASEQFFGPGTRLTVL.